This entry concerns a single T cell receptor (beta chain). TCR beta cDNA libraries included unique molecular identifiers. TCRdb recomputed calls from the PCR reads with MiXCR, one row per CDR3 protein. The sample consists of about 540,000 distinct CDR3 sequences, around a third of them appearing once. This entry is derived from a study of post-analysis software for immune sequencing data. Sequencing used blood. This TCR derives from a girl aged 2-17 years with multiple sclerosis.

Here the CDR3 reads CASSGTGDQAQHF. CDR3 coding DNA: TGTGCCAGCAGCGGGACAGGGGACCAGGCCCAGCATTTT. The chain recombines TRBV3-1 with TRBJ1-5, with 10 positions matching TRBD1. The J segment lost 11 bases and the V segment lost 5 bases, leaving 6 bases of the junction unmatched. The CDR3 extends over 13 amino acids. Germline lookup yields CDR1 LGHDT and CDR2 YNNKEL (reference sequence).